In this sample, the clone carrying this TCR beta chain turned up a few times. What it binds is not known. The sample originates from a study of cytomegalovirus exposure and HLA in healthy donors. Study summary: Previous work identified 117 million unique TCR beta sequences from around 200 million T cells. Study-level findings and limits: Across all donors, roughly uniform sequencing depth was an assumption of the presence/absence analyses. As a later analysis showed, a missense DCLRE1C variant was linked to trimming of TCR beta V- and J-genes. Rarity characterized most TCR sequences, yet some public TCRs appeared in many donors.

The study ran its PCR with 60 Vbeta and 13 Jbeta primers. Clones were read by immunoSEQ multiplex PCR, and TCRdb kept only the in-frame ones, dropping some. Found here are 150,000 or so clones, around two thirds of them singletons; the top ten hold about 10%. The germline V gene has CDR1 SGHRS and CDR2 YFSETQ. The CDR3 spans 16 residues. V lost 2 bases and J lost 5; bases outside the gene matches: 9. This chain connects TRBV5-1 to TRBJ2-5; 10 positions agree with TRBD2. The sequenced material came from PBMCs. This TCR was recovered from a man aged 25 to 40 in good health and CMV-seropositive. CDR3 DNA: TGCGCCAGCAGCTTCTCCCTAGCGGGAGAAGGTGAGACCCAGTACTTC. This translates into CASSFSLAGEGETQYF.